The T cell receptor beta chain described here comes from a study of Tregs in tolerant kidney transplant recipients. Recipients received nonmyeloablative bone marrow transplants from related graft donors, with transient mixed chimerism. Thawed PBMCs were FACS-sorted into unstimulated CD4+CD25+CD127- regulatory T cells, CD4+CD25- non-regulatory cells, CD4 and CD8 cells. Germline loops: CDR1 MGHRA, CDR2 YSYEKL. Trimming removed 2 bases from V and 1 base from J, with 6 bases in between. The CDR3 has 14 residues. Study-level points and caveats: Findings come from small patient numbers and require larger validation.

Generated by immunoSEQ multiplex PCR, the TCRdb table keeps only in-frame clones and is missing some. The table lists around 64,000 clones, 70% to 90% of them singletons. With regard to this clone: The target antigen is unknown.

The gene calls are TRBV4-1 and TRBJ2-1; D is unresolved. This TCR derives from a human patient who received a combined kidney and bone marrow transplant. The graft donor may have contributed some T cells. The source was CD4+ T cells from blood (PBMCs), collected 6 months after the transplant. The CDR3 region has the DNA TGCGCCAGCAGCCAACGGGTTTCCTACAATGAGCAGTTCTTC. Protein: CASSQRVSYNEQFF.